These T cell receptor beta chains were read from a single sample in a study of blood T cell repertoires in COVID-19. Sequencing was performed with immunoSEQ multiplex PCR; in TCRdb, only in-frame clones are kept and a portion is missing. The table records 50,000 or so clones, almost 90% of them present only once. The sample was peripheral blood. All receptors derive from a man in his 60s with active COVID-19. Both conserved end residues are part of each CDR3. A D gene is named only where the DNA matches it firmly. Where a row states a size, it is once, few, many or the class of an expanded clone; other rows omit it.

j_gene,v_gene,d_gene,abundance,CDR3aa,CDR3nt
TRBJ1-1,TRBV5-6,.,.,CASSLGAVNTEAFF,TGTGCCAGCAGCTTGGGGGCAGTGAACACTGAAGCTTTCTTT
TRBJ1-4,TRBV30,.,.,CAWSRTDNEKLFF,TGTGCCTGGAGTCGGACAGACAATGAAAAACTGTTTTTT
TRBJ2-7,TRBV11-2,.,.,CASSLVLSYEQYF,TGTGCCAGCAGCTTAGTTCTCTCCTACGAGCAGTACTTC
TRBJ1-2,TRBV5-4,.,.,CASSLWTEFHGYTF,TGTGCCAGCAGCTTGTGGACAGAATTTCATGGCTACACCTTC
TRBJ2-7,TRBV10-3,TRBD1,once,CATQTGGDEQYF,TGTGCCACCCAGACAGGGGGAGACGAGCAGTACTTC
TRBJ2-6,TRBV18,.,.,CASSPQFPGANVLTF,TGTGCCAGCTCACCACAATTTCCAGGGGCCAACGTCCTGACTTTC
TRBJ1-1,TRBV2,.,.,CASSAGTGKAFF,TGTGCCAGCTCGGCGGGGACCGGAAAAGCTTTCTTT
TRBJ2-7,TRBV6-5,.,.,CASSRAAGLYEQYF,TGTGCCAGCAGTCGGGCGGCGGGACTCTACGAGCAGTACTTC
TRBJ1-2,TRBV7-2,.,.,CAEQPGGYTF,TGTGCTGAACAACCGGGGGGCTACACCTTC
TRBJ2-7,TRBV24-1,.,.,CATISEVRSYEQYF,TGTGCCACCATTTCGGAGGTGCGCTCCTACGAGCAGTACTTC
TRBJ1-4,TRBV7-8,.,.,CASSPHRGSTNEKLFF,TGTGCCAGCAGCCCCCATAGGGGTTCAACTAATGAAAAACTGTTTTTT
TRBJ2-5,TRBV6-5,TRBD2,.,CASRGGGAKETQYF,TGTGCCAGCAGGGGCGGGGGGGCGAAAGAGACCCAGTACTTC
TRBJ2-3,TRBV20-1,TRBD2,.,CSASRLAPETDTQYF,TGCAGTGCTAGTAGACTAGCACCTGAGACAGATACGCAGTATTTT
TRBJ2-2,TRBV5-4,TRBD2,.,CASSSGLAGATGELFF,TGTGCCAGCAGCTCGGGACTAGCGGGGGCTACCGGGGAGCTGTTTTTT
TRBJ1-6,TRBV5-1,.,.,CASSLGGLDSPLHF,TGCGCCAGCAGCTTAGGGGGTCTCGACTCACCCCTCCACTTT
TRBJ1-1,TRBV2,.,.,CASSQDTEAFF,TGTGCCAGCAGTCAGGACACTGAAGCTTTCTTT
TRBJ1-3,TRBV5-1,.,.,CASSLERSGNTIYF,TGCGCCAGCAGCTTGGAGAGGTCTGGAAACACCATATATTTT
TRBJ2-5,TRBV6-1,TRBD2,once,CASSETSGGAGGQTQYF,TGTGCCAGCAGTGAAACTAGCGGGGGGGCAGGCGGGCAGACCCAGTACTTC
TRBJ1-4,TRBV5-1,TRBD1,.,CASSFAQGDKGSKLFF,TGCGCCAGCAGCTTTGCCCAGGGGGATAAAGGCTCGAAACTGTTTTTT
TRBJ1-3,TRBV9,.,.,CASSEGPGPGNTIYF,TGTGCCAGCAGCGAGGGGCCGGGCCCCGGTAACACCATATATTTT
TRBJ2-1,TRBV27,.,.,CASSYGLRENEQFF,TGTGCCAGCAGCTATGGCCTCAGGGAAAATGAGCAGTTCTTC
TRBJ2-3,TRBV19,TRBD2,.,CASSQGAPSLAGRTDTQYF,TGTGCCAGTAGCCAAGGGGCCCCCTCACTAGCGGGGCGAACAGATACGCAGTATTTT
TRBJ2-3,TRBV7-9,.,.,CASRPPAADTQYF,TGTGCCAGCAGGCCTCCGGCGGCAGATACGCAGTATTTT
TRBJ2-7,TRBV6-5,.,.,CASSYSGHGDEQYF,TGTGCCAGCAGTTACTCGGGACACGGGGACGAGCAGTACTTC
TRBJ2-1,TRBV25-1,TRBD2,once,CASNKLAGGNEQFF,TGTGCCAGCAATAAACTAGCGGGAGGCAATGAGCAGTTCTTC
TRBJ2-4,TRBV19,TRBD1,.,CASSPRTGGTNIQYF,TGTGCCAGTAGTCCTCGGACAGGGGGTACAAACATTCAGTACTTC
TRBJ2-2,TRBV28,.,.,CASSVSGQNTGELFF,TGTGCCAGCAGTGTGAGCGGGCAGAACACCGGGGAGCTGTTTTTT
TRBJ2-7,TRBV5-1,.,.,CASSLAKTQSSYEQYF,TGCGCCAGCAGCTTAGCGAAAACTCAGAGCTCCTACGAGCAGTACTTC
TRBJ2-3,TRBV19,TRBD2,.,CASTGRAGGLDTQYF,TGTGCCAGTACGGGCAGGGCGGGAGGCCTAGATACGCAGTATTTT
TRBJ1-2,TRBV15,.,.,CATSRDSLGPLYGYTF,TGTGCCACCAGCAGAGATTCCCTCGGTCCCCTCTATGGCTACACCTTC
TRBJ2-3,TRBV7-9,TRBD2,.,CASSSNLAGDTQYF,TGTGCCAGCAGTTCGAATCTAGCGGGAGATACGCAGTATTTT
TRBJ1-2,TRBV30,TRBD1,.,CAWSSGQRHLYGYTF,TGTGCCTGGAGTTCGGGACAGCGACACCTCTATGGCTACACCTTC
TRBJ2-3,TRBV5-6,.,.,CASSLEGGAADTQYF,TGTGCCAGCAGCTTGGAGGGGGGGGCTGCGGATACGCAGTATTTT
TRBJ1-2,TRBV7-8,.,.,CASSLGAWYSAYGYTF,TGTGCCAGCAGCTTAGGGGCTTGGTACAGTGCCTATGGCTACACCTTC
TRBJ2-2,TRBV5-4,.,.,CASSLAYGELFF,TGTGCCAGCAGCTTGGCCTACGGGGAGCTGTTTTTT
TRBJ2-5,TRBV11-2,.,.,CASSLVRGTQETQYF,TGTGCCAGCAGCTTAGTACGGGGGACCCAAGAGACCCAGTACTTC
TRBJ1-6,TRBV19,.,few,CASSLQQGEGSPLHF,TGTGCCAGTAGTCTGCAACAGGGTGAAGGTTCACCCCTCCACTTT
TRBJ1-3,TRBV30,.,.,CAWSGSRSSGNTIYF,TGTGCCTGGAGTGGGTCCCGGAGCTCTGGAAACACCATATATTTT
TRBJ2-1,TRBV4-1,.,.,CASSGAYEQFF,TGCGCCAGCAGCGGGGCATATGAGCAGTTCTTC
TRBJ2-2,TRBV2,TRBD1,.,CASSHWDSPSGELFF,TGTGCCAGCAGTCACTGGGACAGTCCCTCCGGGGAGCTGTTTTTT
TRBJ2-2,TRBV10-3,TRBD2,.,CAISEYGGGTNGELFF,TGTGCCATCAGTGAGTACGGTGGCGGGACTAACGGGGAGCTGTTTTTT
TRBJ1-2,TRBV30,TRBD1,.,CAWGDSLNYGYTF,TGTGCCTGGGGGGACAGCTTAAACTATGGCTACACCTTC
TRBJ2-1,TRBV11-1,.,.,CASSLTQEAQFF,TGTGCCAGCAGCCTGACGCAGGAGGCGCAGTTCTTC
TRBJ1-5,TRBV7-2,.,.,CASSVAGDTPQHF,TGTGCCAGCAGCGTAGCAGGGGATACGCCCCAGCATTTT
TRBJ1-2,TRBV9,TRBD1,once,CASSVPQGAPVRGGYTF,TGTGCCAGCAGCGTACCTCAGGGGGCCCCAGTAAGAGGAGGCTACACCTTC
TRBJ2-2,TRBV2,.,.,CASSEAEAITGELFF,TGTGCCAGCAGTGAAGCAGAAGCCATCACCGGGGAGCTGTTTTTT
TRBJ2-3,TRBV19,TRBD2,.,CASKTSGGVTDTQYF,TGTGCCAGTAAAACTAGCGGGGGGGTTACAGATACGCAGTATTTT
TRBJ2-1,TRBV10-3,.,.,CAISEMSNEQFF,TGTGCCATCAGTGAGATGAGTAATGAGCAGTTCTTC
TRBJ2-4,TRBV2,TRBD1,.,CASRNIMDRLAKNIQYF,TGTGCCAGCAGGAACATAATGGACAGGTTAGCCAAAAACATTCAGTACTTC
TRBJ1-1,TRBV11-2,.,.,CASQQGNTEAFF,TGTGCCAGCCAACAGGGGAACACTGAAGCTTTCTTT
TRBJ2-2,TRBV5-1,.,.,CASSPRDRNTGELFF,TGCGCCAGCAGCCCTCGAGACAGAAACACCGGGGAGCTGTTTTTT
TRBJ1-4,TRBV5-4,TRBD1,.,CASSRQGALATNEKLFF,TGTGCCAGCAGTCGACAGGGGGCCTTAGCAACTAATGAAAAACTGTTTTTT
TRBJ1-5,TRBV28,.,.,CASSLLKLQPQHF,TGTGCCAGCAGCCTGTTAAAGCTTCAGCCCCAGCATTTT
TRBJ2-7,TRBV9,.,.,CASSAGNQPYEQYF,TGTGCCAGCAGCGCGGGGAACCAGCCCTACGAGCAGTACTTC
TRBJ2-6,TRBV10-3,.,.,CAISGSRSIGSGANVLTF,TGTGCCATCAGTGGGTCGAGGTCCATCGGTTCTGGGGCCAACGTCCTGACTTTC
TRBJ1-6,TRBV6-6,TRBD1,.,CASSLYGTGNSPLHF,TGTGCCAGCAGTCTTTATGGGACAGGGAATTCACCCCTCCACTTT
TRBJ2-3,TRBV6-4,TRBD2,.,CASSLGLAGGTDTQYF,TGTGCCAGCAGCCTAGGACTAGCGGGAGGAACAGATACGCAGTATTTT